This TCR beta chain was recovered during a study of shared clonotypes between healthy human individuals. Whole-study context: A donor's plate count was three for CD4 naive and three for CD4 memory; CD8 naive had two and CD8 memory one. General study results and limits: Non-shared clonotypes showed lower generation probabilities than clonotypes common to all four donors.

The V segment lost 2 bases and the J segment 7 bases; nucleotides outside the gene matches: 12. The CDR3 runs to 17 residues. Germline lookup yields CDR1 SGHNT and CDR2 YYREEE (reference sequence). Authors' data handling: Filtering differed for immunoSEQ, which gave only junction sequences without quality scores. Sequencing was performed with immunoSEQ multiplex PCR; in TCRdb, only in-frame clones are kept and a portion is missing. The D gene and trimming were derived from the DNA, and the V and J assignments and clone size from that table. The data contain 230,000 or so clones, over 60% of them seen just once; the ten biggest clones take up 11%. Donors were healthy HIV-negative adults without recent acute infections or vaccinations. At least ten counts were recorded for this clone. The antigen is undetermined.

Sequenced: memory CD4+ T cells sorted from blood. Indicated subset: CD45RA-negative fraction. This chain links TRBV5-4 with TRBJ2-2; 9 bases map to TRBD1. The TCR was taken from a man aged 25-40 years in good health. The CDR3 nucleotides read TGTGCCAGCAGCTTCACTGACAGGGGGTCTTCCCACGGGGAGCTGTTTTTT. Its protein product is CASSFTDRGSSHGELFF.